These T cell receptor beta chains were read from a single sample in a study of glioma-infiltrating T cells after dendritic cell vaccination. The method was immunoSEQ multiplex PCR; TCRdb's version includes in-frame clones alone and lacks a portion of them. The sample lists tens of thousands of clones, 82% seen once, with about 10% in the top ten. Sequencing was performed on blood, taken before dendritic cell vaccination. The receptor source for this set is a human donor with glioblastoma. The CDR3 runs from the conserved cysteine through the conserved F or W. D genes are given only for firm matches. The size entry is marked missing in some rows and otherwise reads once, few, many or a size class.

d_call	j_call	clone_size	v_call	cdr3_nt	cdr3_aa
.	TRBJ1-2	.	TRBV11-2	TGTGCCAGCAGCTTAGTGGGGGGGGGCTACTATGGCTACACCTTC	CASSLVGGGYYGYTF
TRBD2	TRBJ2-2	.	TRBV27	TGTGCCAGCACCGGGGGGGGCTCCACCGGGGAGCTGTTTTTT	CASTGGGSTGELFF
TRBD2	TRBJ2-1	.	TRBV27	TGTGCCAGCAGTTTACCAGCGGGGGGGCGGAATGAGCAGTTCTTC	CASSLPAGGRNEQFF
.	TRBJ2-3	.	TRBV27	TGTGCCAGCAGTTTATCCTGGGGAGTTGCAGATACGCAGTATTTT	CASSLSWGVADTQYF
TRBD2	TRBJ2-1	.	TRBV6-5	TGTGCCACCACCGGGACTAGCACGTATGAGCAGTTCTTC	CATTGTSTYEQFF
.	TRBJ2-1	few	TRBV4-2	TGTGCCAGCAGCCAAGATCTAGGTCCTGAGCAGTTCTTC	CASSQDLGPEQFF
TRBD2	TRBJ2-5	.	TRBV18	TGTGCCAGCTCATTTGGACTAGCGGGGGACCCTGCGGAGACCCAGTACTTC	CASSFGLAGDPAETQYF
.	TRBJ1-2	.	TRBV11-2	TGTGCCAGCAGCTTAAGGGCCAGGGCTGGCTACACCTTC	CASSLRARAGYTF
.	TRBJ2-5	.	TRBV5-1	TGCGCCAGCAGCTTGGCTGGGGGGTCTATTGCGACCCAGTACTTC	CASSLAGGSIATQYF
TRBD1	TRBJ1-4	.	TRBV14	TGTGCCAGCAGCCGTCCCAGGGGGAAGTCACCTAATGAAAAACTGTTTTTT	CASSRPRGKSPNEKLFF
.	TRBJ1-5	.	TRBV30	TGTGCCTGGAATAACAGGGACAATCAGCCCCAGCATTTT	CAWNNRDNQPQHF
TRBD1	TRBJ2-7	few	TRBV29-1	TGCAGTGGTTCGGGACAGGGAATGTACGAGCAGTACTTC	CSGSGQGMYEQYF
.	TRBJ2-2	.	TRBV11-3	TGTGCCAGCAGCTTCTGGGGCAGGGACGGGGAGCTGTTTTTT	CASSFWGRDGELFF
.	TRBJ2-7	.	TRBV28	TGTGCCAGCAGTTTCCCAGGAAATTCCTACGAGCAGTACTTC	CASSFPGNSYEQYF
.	TRBJ1-2	.	TRBV2	TGTGCCAGCAGTGAAGGTGGCAAAGACTATGGCTACACCTTC	CASSEGGKDYGYTF
TRBD1	TRBJ1-2	.	TRBV28	TGTGCCAGCAGTCCTCGGACAGGGTTTATTGGCTACACCTTC	CASSPRTGFIGYTF
.	TRBJ1-2	.	TRBV2	TGTGCCAGGCAACAGGGAAATTCTAACTATGGCTACACCTTC	CARQQGNSNYGYTF
.	TRBJ1-2	once	TRBV28	TGTGCCAGCAGTATCCTCCGGGACACCTATGGCTACACCTTC	CASSILRDTYGYTF
TRBD2	TRBJ2-7	.	TRBV10-3	TGTGCCATCAGTCCCCTAGCGGGGGGGAGGGTTTCTTACGAGCAGTACTTC	CAISPLAGGRVSYEQYF
.	TRBJ2-1	once	TRBV6-1	TGTGCCAGCACCCCATTTGGGGGGTACAATGAGCAGTTCTTC	CASTPFGGYNEQFF
.	TRBJ1-1	.	TRBV2	TGTGCCAGCAGTGAAGACAGGGCTTACACTGAAGCTTTCTTT	CASSEDRAYTEAFF
TRBD1	TRBJ1-2	.	TRBV10-1	TGCGCCAGCAGTGAGTCGGGGGGACAGTATGGCTACACCTTC	CASSESGGQYGYTF
.	TRBJ1-6	.	TRBV19	TGTGCCAGTAGTACTGTAGGGAGGACACCCCTCCACTTT	CASSTVGRTPLHF
TRBD1	TRBJ1-2	.	TRBV5-4	TGTGCCAGCAGCCAACCGGGACAGGGGGCCAGCGGCTACACCTTC	CASSQPGQGASGYTF
TRBD1	TRBJ1-2	.	TRBV25-1	TGTGCCAGCAGGAGACAAGGACAGGGCTATGGCTACACCTTC	CASRRQGQGYGYTF
TRBD1	TRBJ2-7	.	TRBV5-1	TGCGCCAGCAGCACGGGTGACGGACAGGGGTACGAGCAGTACTTC	CASSTGDGQGYEQYF
TRBD1	TRBJ1-1	once	TRBV5-4	TGTGCCAGCAGCCCGCGCGGGCAGGGGGTGAACACTGAAGCTTTCTTT	CASSPRGQGVNTEAFF
.	TRBJ2-7	.	TRBV19	TGTGCCAGTAGTATCGGGACTCGGGAACACGAGCAGTACTTC	CASSIGTREHEQYF
TRBD1	TRBJ1-2	.	TRBV4-1	TGCGCCAGCAGCCAATCTTCTAGGACAGGGGGCGCTGGGCGCGTAGGCTACACCTTC	CASSQSSRTGGAGRVGYTF
.	TRBJ1-4	.	TRBV11-3	TGTGCCCTTTTGGGGGGAAATGAAAAACTGTTTTTT	CALLGGNEKLFF
TRBD1	TRBJ1-2	.	TRBV28	TGTGCCAGCAGTTTGGGGGGGACAGGGGGCGGCTATGGCTACACCTTC	CASSLGGTGGGYGYTF
TRBD1	TRBJ1-5	.	TRBV10-1	TGCGCCAGCAACGAACCGACAGGGGTGAGCAATCAGCCCCAGCATTTT	CASNEPTGVSNQPQHF
TRBD1	TRBJ2-5	.	TRBV4-1	TGCGCCAGCAGCCAAGAGGACAGGGGTAATCTTGAGACCCAGTACTTC	CASSQEDRGNLETQYF
TRBD2	TRBJ2-1	.	TRBV5-1	TGCGCCAGCAGCCCGGCGCCTAGCGGGGGGTTCAATGAGCAGTTCTTC	CASSPAPSGGFNEQFF
.	TRBJ1-1	.	TRBV7-9	TGTGCCAGCAGCTTAGATCGGGGGGAAGCTTTCTTT	CASSLDRGEAFF
.	TRBJ1-1	.	TRBV7-8	TGTGCCAGCAGCTTAGGCTGGAGGATTGACACTGAAGCTTTCTTT	CASSLGWRIDTEAFF
TRBD2	TRBJ2-3	.	TRBV5-4	TGTGCCAGCAGCTGGCTAGCGGGGGGCCCCGGTACGCAGTATTTT	CASSWLAGGPGTQYF
.	TRBJ2-4	.	TRBV28	TGTGCCAGCAGTTTATGGGGCAGCCAAACCCTAGCCAAAAACATTCAGTACTTC	CASSLWGSQTLAKNIQYF
.	TRBJ2-3	.	TRBV28	TGTGCCAGCAGTTTAGGGAGCCTAACTGGCGATACGCAGTATTTT	CASSLGSLTGDTQYF
TRBD1	TRBJ2-7	.	TRBV7-8	TGTGCCAGCAGCTTATTAAGTCCGTCCGAAAACAGGGGATACGAGCAGTACTTC	CASSLLSPSENRGYEQYF
TRBD1	TRBJ1-6	.	TRBV5-1	TGCGCCAGCAGCTTAGCCAGGACAGGGGTGTCTAATTCACCCCTCCACTTT	CASSLARTGVSNSPLHF
.	TRBJ1-6	.	TRBV5-4	TGTGCCAGCAGCTTGTCCCCTTCGGAGAATTCACCCCTCCACTTT	CASSLSPSENSPLHF
TRBD1	TRBJ2-7	.	TRBV6-1	TGTGCCAGCAGTGTAACAGGGGTCCAATACGAGCAGTACTTC	CASSVTGVQYEQYF